This entry features one TCR beta chain sequence. Its specificity is unknown. The PCR had 60 Vbeta and 13 Jbeta primers. Clones were sequenced by immunoSEQ multiplex PCR, and TCRdb holds only the in-frame ones, with some missing. The table lists about 140,000 clones, 88% of them singletons. This sample is part of a study of cytomegalovirus exposure and HLA in healthy donors. For the study at large: Unique TCRs numbering approximately 80 million, obtained from HLA-typed donors, made up an early data release. General study findings and limits: It emerged from a later analysis that several of the most significant clusters appeared to be linked to common viral pathogens. The authors considered a cluster of highly shared sequence variants likely to be a sequencing artifact.

CDR3 length: 17 amino acids. Germline values: CDR1 SGHRS, CDR2 YFSETQ. With 0 bases clipped from V and 2 bases from J, the junction kept 8 bases outside the gene matches. The receptor was derived from a woman between 35 and 50 years old in good health and CMV-seronegative. This chain connects TRBV5-1 to TRBJ2-1; TRBD2 agrees at 7 bases. Sequencing used PBMCs. CDR3 sequence (DNA): TGCGCCAGCAGCTTGGGAGTTCTAGCGGCACCCTACAATGAGCAGTTCTTC. It translates to CASSLGVLAAPYNEQFF. Based on the CDR3 plus reference TRBV5-1 and TRBJ2-1, the full variable domain is KAGVTQTPRYLIKTRGQQVTLSCSPISGHRSVSWYQQTPGQGLQFLFEYFSETQRNKGNFPGRFSGRQFSNSRSEMNVSTLELGDSALYLCASSLGVLAAPYNEQFFGPGTRLTVL.